The 25 T cell receptor beta chains in this list originate from one sample, sequenced in a study of T cell repertoires in cytomegalovirus infection (dated by TCRdb to between 2018 and 2020). The sequencer listed for this sample is Illumina HiSeq 1500. TCRdb cleaned the public reads at Q25 with fastp, built clones with MiXCR and kept in-frame beta chains. For every CDR3 protein sequence, its rows merge into one entry that carries the most common genes and DNA. Counted in this sample were more than 400,000 distinct CDR3 sequences; about 26% of them appeared once. The ten largest clones represent about 12% of the sample. The sequencing input was PBMCs. The receptors shown here come from a human donor in good health (CMV status not recorded). Some clones in this sample may be carry-over from other donors' samples.

This sequence joins TRBV7-9 and TRBJ2-7, with 9 bases matching TRBD2. Per the germline V gene, CDR1 is SEHNR and CDR2 is FQNEAQ (reference sequence). The CDR3 extends over 13 amino acids. Trimming took 5 bases from V and 5 from J; bases not matched to a gene: 4. CDR3 DNA sequence: TGTGCCAGCAGCCCTAGCGGGATCCACGAGCAGTACTTC. Its translation is CASSPSGIHEQYF.

In its sample, this clonotype was seen a few times. V usage is TRBV7-9 and J usage is TRBJ2-7, with D perhaps being TRBD1 or TRBD2 (6 bases each). CDR1 is SEHNR, CDR2 FQNEAQ, per germline (reference sequence). Trimming took off 5 bases at V and 4 bases at J, with 12 bases between the two ends. The CDR3 is made up of 13 amino acids. CDR3 coding DNA: TGTGCCAGCAGCGGTGGGGGGCAATACGAGCAGTACTTC. Its translation: CASSGGGQYEQYF.

The chain's CDR3 is CASELTRAGVGDNEQFF. DNA for the CDR3: TGTGCCAGCGAACTGACACGCGCGGGAGTAGGTGACAATGAGCAGTTCTTC. The gene calls are TRBV25-1 and TRBJ2-1, with 7 bases identical to TRBD2. J lost 5 bases, V lost 8 bases, and 18 bases had no gene match. The CDR3 extends over 17 amino acids. CDR1 and CDR2 from the germline V gene are MGHDK and SYGVNS. The full variable domain, rest sourced from reference TRBV25-1 and TRBJ2-1, is EADIYQTPRYLVIGTGKKITLECSQTMGHDKMYWYQQDPGMELHLIHYSYGVNSTEKGDLSSESTVSRIRTEHFPLTLESARPSHTSQYLCASELTRAGVGDNEQFFGPGTRLTVL.

The gene calls are TRBV27 and TRBJ1-6, with TRBD1 matching over 9 bases. The V segment lost 5 bases and the J segment 0 bases; nucleotides outside the gene matches: 11. The CDR3 extends over 19 amino acids. CDR1 MNHEY and CDR2 SMNVEV come from the germline V gene (reference sequence). CDR3 in DNA: TGTGCCAGCAGTAAGACCGGGACAGGGAAGAGCTCCTATAATTCACCCCTCCACTTT. Its translation: CASSKTGTGKSSYNSPLHF.

The genes are TRBV7-2 and TRBJ1-6, with D perhaps TRBD1 (5 bases). The CDR3 is 14 residues long. Germline-derived CDR1 and CDR2 are SGHTA and FQGNSA. V was trimmed by 5 bases and J by 10 bases, leaving 15 bases between them. The CDR3 loop is CASSPRDRGSPLHF. CDR3 in DNA: TGTGCCAGCAGCCCCCGAGACAGAGGCTCACCCCTCCACTTT.

The gene calls are TRBV24-1 and TRBJ2-2; the D gene is possibly TRBD2 (6 bases). There are 15 residues in the CDR3. The germline V gene has CDR1 KGHDR and CDR2 SFDVKD. The V gene lost 4 bases and the J gene lost 2 bases, with 10 bases spanning the gap. The DNA for the CDR3 is TGTGCCACCAGTGAAAGCGGGTTTAACACCGGGGAGCTGTTTTTT. It encodes CATSESGFNTGELFF.

This clonotype was found many times. CDR3 sequence: CASSNLGLAGNEQFF. In DNA form, the CDR3 reads TGTGCCAGCAGTAACTTAGGCCTAGCGGGCAATGAGCAGTTCTTC. V gene TRBV6-1 combines with J gene TRBJ2-1, with TRBD2 identical over 8 bases. Per the germline V gene, CDR1 is MNHNS and CDR2 is SASEGT. This CDR3 is 15 amino acids long. After removal of 5 bases from V and 6 bases from J, the junction contained 9 bases not matched to a gene.

The chain combines TRBV7-6 with TRBJ2-7; D possibly corresponds to TRBD1 (5 bases). The CDR3 runs 14 residues. Germline V gives CDR1 SGHVS, CDR2 FNYEAQ. V lost 5 bases to trimming and J lost 6 bases, with 17 bases between them. The chain's CDR3 is CASSQGYISAEQYF. CDR3 nucleotides: TGTGCCAGCAGCCAGGGCTATATCTCGGCCGAGCAGTACTTC. The full variable domain, completed using reference TRBV7-6 and TRBJ2-7, is GAGVSQSPRYKVTKRGQDVALRCDPISGHVSLYWYRQALGQGPEFLTYFNYEAQQDKSGLPNDRFSAERPEGSISTLTIQRTEQRDSAMYRCASSQGYISAEQYFGPGTRLTVT.

The V call is TRBV24-1, the J call TRBJ2-1; D may match TRBD1 or TRBD2 (6 bases each). CDR3 length: 13 residues. CDR1 KGHDR and CDR2 SFDVKD come from the germline V gene. The germline V and J ends were trimmed by 9 bases and 8 bases, with 16 bases remaining between them. CDR3 loop: CATWGLRGDEQFF. In DNA form, the CDR3 reads TGTGCCACCTGGGGCTTGAGGGGGGATGAGCAGTTCTTC.

The sample holds many counts of this clonotype. The rearrangement joins TRBV7-2 to TRBJ1-5; no definite D call. Trimming removed 3 bases from V and 7 bases from J, with 13 bases in between. Germline assignment: CDR1 SGHTA and CDR2 FQGNSA. The CDR3 length is 14 residues. CDR3 bases: TGTGCCAGCAGCTTTAATCCAACCCCGCAGCCCCAGCATTTT. Encoded protein: CASSFNPTPQPQHF.

This clonotype turned up a few times. The rearrangement joins TRBV27 to TRBJ2-2, with TRBD2 matching over 12 bases. This CDR3 is 17 amino acids long. CDR1 is MNHEY and CDR2 is SMNVEV in the germline V gene (reference sequence). V was clipped by 5 bases and J by 7 bases; unmatched bases: 11. In nucleotides, the CDR3 is TGTGCCAGCAGTCCCATGGTACTAGCGGGAGGTAACGGGGAGCTGTTTTTT. It specifies CASSPMVLAGGNGELFF.

The chain carries TRBV20-1 and TRBJ2-1; D gene unclear. CDR1 and CDR2 from the germline V gene are DFQATT and SNEGSKA (reference sequence). The germline V and J ends were trimmed by 3 bases and 0 bases, with 6 bases remaining between them. This CDR3 contains 13 residues. CDR3 in amino acids: CSARNSSYNEQFF. The CDR3 DNA is TGCAGTGCTAGGAATAGCTCCTACAATGAGCAGTTCTTC.

The gene calls are TRBV11-3 and TRBJ2-2; perhaps D is TRBD1 or TRBD2 (5 bases each). Trimming removed 1 base at V and 1 base at J, with 16 bases between. The CDR3 consists of 18 residues. The V gene's germline CDR1 is SGHNT and CDR2 YENEEA. The chain's CDR3 is CASSLGSWGSGNTGELFF. The CDR3, as DNA: TGTGCCAGCAGCTTAGGCAGCTGGGGGAGCGGGAACACCGGGGAGCTGTTTTTT.

This clonotype was recorded only once. CDR3: CASSQEEHGELFF. The CDR3 region has the DNA TGTGCCAGCAGCCAGGAAGAACACGGGGAGCTGTTTTTT. The chain joins TRBV4-2 to TRBJ2-2, with D unresolved. The CDR3 loop spans 13 amino acids. Germline values: CDR1 LGHNA, CDR2 YNFKEQ. V lost 3 bases to trimming and J lost 7 bases, with 9 bases between them.

The chain recombines TRBV2 with TRBJ2-5; no firm D call. With 0 bases removed from V and 7 bases from J, the gap between germline ends came to 9 bases. The CDR3 is made up of 13 amino acids. The germline CDR1 and CDR2 sequences are SNHLY and FYNNEI. CDR3 sequence: CASSEALLMTQYF. Written as DNA, the CDR3 is TGTGCCAGCAGTGAAGCGCTTCTGATGACCCAGTACTTC.

This clonotype was counted only a few times. The V and J genes are TRBV6-2 or TRBV6-3 and TRBJ1-5; no reliable D call. The CDR3 is 15 amino acids. The V gene lost 2 bases and the J gene lost 1 base, with 9 bases spanning the gap. CDR1 is MNHEY, CDR2 SVGEGT, per germline. Written as DNA, the CDR3 is TGTGCCAGCAGTTACGTCTCCCCGAGCAATCAGCCCCAGCATTTT. Amino acid sequence: CASSYVSPSNQPQHF.

This clonotype was seen many times. This chain joins TRBV7-8 and TRBJ2-5, with TRBD1 as a possible D gene (6 bases). The V end lost 5 bases, the J end lost 2 bases, and 12 bases lay between the germline ends. The CDR3 sequence is 14 residues long. Germline V gene sequence: CDR1 SGHVS, CDR2 FQNEAQ. The CDR3 loop reads CASSPRTVQETQYF. The CDR3 DNA follows: TGTGCCAGCAGCCCAAGGACAGTTCAAGAGACCCAGTACTTC.

This clonotype is a singleton in its sample. The gene calls are TRBV28 and TRBJ2-1; 8 bases are a match to TRBD2. The junction had 10 bases not matched to a gene; V was cut back by 3 bases and J by 3 bases. CDR1 and CDR2 (germline): MDHEN, SYDVKM. The CDR3 totals 17 residues. The CDR3 loop is CASSFLGSSGHYNEQFF. The CDR3 coding sequence is TGTGCCAGCAGTTTTCTTGGTTCTAGCGGGCACTACAATGAGCAGTTCTTC.

To note about this clonotype: A read error may account for a junction end that differs from germline. V usage is TRBV6-2 or TRBV6-3 and J usage is TRBJ2-2, with TRBD2 identical over 8 bases. Germline CDR1 is MNHEY and CDR2 is SVGEGT. The CDR3 contains 15 residues. CDR3 sequence reads: CASTLSGANTRELFF. As DNA, the CDR3 is TGTGCCAGCACTCTTAGCGGGGCGAACACCAGGGAGCTGTTTTTT.

A few counts support this clonotype. The V call is TRBV5-5, the J call TRBJ2-7; TRBD2 might be the D (5 bases). Germline assignment: CDR1 SGHKS and CDR2 YYEKEE (reference sequence). The CDR3 runs 14 residues. V lost 4 bases, J lost 2 bases, and 13 bases lay in between. As DNA, the CDR3 is TGTGCCAGCAGCCCGCAGATGGGAGCCTACGAGCAGTACTTC. This translates into CASSPQMGAYEQYF.

This clonotype appeared a few times. The chain employs TRBV12-3 or TRBV12-4 and TRBJ1-2; D remains ambiguous. The length of the CDR3 is 12 residues. With 5 bases removed from V and 5 bases from J, the gap between germline ends came to 9 bases. CDR3 sequence reads: CASSTNRYGYTF. The CDR3 coding sequence is TGTGCCAGCAGTACGAACAGATATGGCTACACCTTC.

This rearrangement joins TRBV6-2 or TRBV6-3 to TRBJ2-7; TRBD2 matches 13 bases. The CDR3 is 19 residues long. Germline lookup yields CDR1 MNHEY and CDR2 SVGEGT. The V gene end was trimmed by 5 bases and the J gene end by 0 bases; junction bases not matched to a gene: 13. The CDR3 nucleotides are TGTGCCAGCAGTGCGCGAATACCGGGACTAGCGGGAATCTCCTACGAGCAGTACGTC. This gives the protein CASSARIPGLAGISYEQYV.

This clonotype was recorded a few times. The chain's CDR3 is CAGVGGDYGYTF. The CDR3 region has the DNA TGTGCCGGGGTCGGGGGAGACTATGGCTACACCTTC. The chain carries TRBV7-9 and TRBJ1-2; possibly TRBD1 for D (5 bases). The V end lost 11 bases, the J end lost 3 bases, and 13 bases lay between the germline ends. Germline V gene data show CDR1 as SEHNR and CDR2 as FQNEAQ (reference sequence). The CDR3 extends over 12 amino acids. Complete variable domain (other parts from reference TRBV7-9 and TRBJ1-2): DTGVSQNPRHKITKRGQNVTFRCDPISEHNRLYWYRQTLGQGPEFLTYFQNEAQLEKSRLLSDRFSAERPKGSFSTLEIQRTEQGDSAMYLCAGVGGDYGYTFGSGTRLTVV.

This clonotype was counted many times. The chain couples TRBV7-2 to TRBJ2-2; 8 nucleotides match TRBD2. The CDR3 extends over 16 amino acids. Germline-derived CDR1 and CDR2 are SGHTA and FQGNSA. V dropped 2 bases and J dropped 6; count of bases not matched to a gene: 8. The CDR3 here is CASSLTRTSPPGELFF. The CDR3 nucleotides read TGTGCCAGCAGCTTAACAAGGACTAGCCCACCCGGGGAGCTGTTTTTT.

This clonotype came up many times. This chain links TRBV7-2 with TRBJ2-1, with unresolved D. Germline lookup yields CDR1 SGHTA and CDR2 FQGNSA. V was pared by 1 base and J by 10 bases, with 14 bases between. CDR3 size: 14 residues. Written as DNA, the CDR3 is TGTGCCAGCAGCTTAGGGCTATCCTCAAGCGAGCAGTTCTTC. This sequence encodes CASSLGLSSSEQFF.